These 29 T cell receptor beta chains originate from one sample sequenced in a study of regulatory T cells in long-lasting Graves disease. The sample's time point: newly diagnosed GD, antithyroid drugs for less than 3 months. The authors made the TCR library using RNA they extracted from PBMCs. Both iRepertoire HTBI primers and Arm-PCR of CDR3 regions were used to build the TCR beta libraries. TCRdb recomputed calls from the multiplex PCR reads with MiXCR, one row per CDR3 protein. The data hold 200,000 to 250,000 distinct CDR3 sequences, with around 18% observed a single time. The specimen comprised peripheral blood mononuclear cells (PBMCs), sampled at new diagnosis, from a patient treated with antithyroid drugs. The receptors come from a female donor with Graves disease.

As regards this clonotype: A much larger clonotype is one base distant, so this may be a read error. The chain recombines TRBV7-2 with TRBJ2-1; D unresolved. Germline V gene data show CDR1 as SGHTA and CDR2 as FQGNSA. The CDR3 contains 15 residues. Between the trimmed V and J ends, which lost 3 bases and 0 bases, there was a span of 9 bases. CDR3: CASSFGQSSYNEQFF. The CDR3 nucleotides are TGTGCCAGCAGCTTCGGGCAGAGCTCCTACAATGAGCAGTTCTTC. Full variable domain (missing parts from reference TRBV7-2 and TRBJ2-1): GAGVSQSPSNKVTEKGKDVELRCDPISGHTALYWYRQSLGQGLEFLIYFQGNSAPDKSGLPSDRFSAERTGGSVSTLTIQRTQQEDSAVYLCASSFGQSSYNEQFFGPGTRLTVL.

This clonotype was found many times. This chain joins TRBV4-3 and TRBJ2-3; 10 bases match TRBD1. CDR1 LGHNA and CDR2 YSLEER come from the germline V gene. The CDR3 is 18 amino acids. The junction had 8 bases not matched to a gene; V was cut back by 0 bases and J by 2 bases. CDR3 nucleotide sequence: TGCGCCAGCAGCCAAGACCAACCGGGACAGGGGTACACAGATACGCAGTATTTT. The encoded protein is CASSQDQPGQGYTDTQYF.

This clonotype was counted at least ten times. This chain uses TRBV18 with TRBJ2-7, with 8 nucleotides matching TRBD1. The J segment lost 7 bases and the V segment lost 0 bases, leaving 8 bases of the junction unmatched. The CDR3 is 15 residues long. Germline assignment: CDR1 KGHSH and CDR2 LQKENI. CDR3 DNA: TGTGCCAGCTCACCACCGTCTCAGGGGGCTGGGGAGCAGTACTTC. It yields the protein CASSPPSQGAGEQYF. The entire variable domain, with the rest obtained from reference TRBV18 and TRBJ2-7, is as follows: NAGVMQNPRHLVRRRGQEARLRCSPMKGHSHVYWYRQLPEEGLKFMVYLQKENIIDESGMPKERFSAEFPKEGPSILRIQQVVRGDSAAYFCASSPPSQGAGEQYFGPGTRLTVT.

The chain has TRBV11-2 and TRBJ1-1; TRBD1 matches 8 bases. The trim removed 1 base at V and 5 bases at J, leaving 6 bases unmatched. The germline V gene encodes CDR1 SGHAT and CDR2 FQNNGV. This CDR3 region has 15 residues. The CDR3, as DNA: TGTGCCAGCAGCTTAGGGACAGGGCTCGGAACTGAAGCTTTCTTT. As protein: CASSLGTGLGTEAFF. Based on the CDR3 plus reference TRBV11-2 and TRBJ1-1, the full variable domain is EAGVAQSPRYKIIEKRQSVAFWCNPISGHATLYWYQQILGQGPKLLIQFQNNGVVDDSQLPKDRFSAERLKGVDSTLKIQPAKLEDSAVYLCASSLGTGLGTEAFFGQGTRLTVV.

This clonotype turned up a few times. A read error may explain this, as a much larger clone is one base away. The chain joins TRBV10-2 to TRBJ1-2, with 12 bases fitting TRBD1. CDR3 length: 16 residues. Germline CDR1 reads WSHSY; CDR2 reads SAAADI. Here the CDR3 reads CATLRGTGGSNYVYTF. CDR3 bases: TGCGCCACCCTGAGGGGGACAGGGGGCTCTAACTATGTCTACACCTTC.

At least ten counts were recorded for this clonotype. This chain connects TRBV9 to TRBJ2-5; D call uncertain. V was pared by 0 bases and J by 0 bases, with 6 bases between. Germline V gene lookup returns CDR1 SGDLS and CDR2 YYNGEE. The CDR3 is 14 amino acids. This chain's CDR3 is CASSVGQYQETQYF. CDR3 nucleotide sequence: TGTGCCAGCAGCGTAGGCCAGTACCAAGAGACCCAGTACTTC.

This clonotype occurred a few times. At one boundary the junction diverges from the germline segment, which might be a read error. The J gene is TRBJ2-3, the V gene TRBV6-2 or TRBV6-3, with D maybe TRBD1 (6 bases). The V gene's germline CDR1 is MNHEY and CDR2 SVGEGT. CDR3 length: 14 residues. Written as DNA, the CDR3 is TGTGCCAGCAGTTACAAGACGAGGACAGATGCGCAGTATTTT. Translating it yields CASSYKTRTDAQYF.

There are many counts of this clonotype. This chain connects TRBV10-3 to TRBJ2-3, with 14 bases fitting TRBD2. Germline CDR1 ENHRY, CDR2 SYGVKD. The length of the CDR3 is 15 residues. V lost 7 bases to trimming and J lost 8 bases; unmatched junction nucleotides: 8. CDR3 sequence (DNA): TGTGCCATCACCCAGGGGACTAGCGGGAGATTTACGCAGTATTTT. Translating gives CAITQGTSGRFTQYF.

Concerning this clonotype itself: A much larger clone sits a single nucleotide away, making a read error possible. This rearrangement joins TRBV2 to TRBJ2-1; 10 bases match TRBD2. The V gene end was trimmed by 11 bases and the J gene end by 6 bases; junction bases not matched to a gene: 10. The CDR3 is made up of 14 amino acids. Germline loops: CDR1 SNHLY, CDR2 FYNNEI. The DNA for the CDR3 is TGTGCCGGCGAGCGGGAGGGCCCCGTCAATGAGCAGTTCTTC. Residues: CAGEREGPVNEQFF. Variable domain in full (rest from reference TRBV2 and TRBJ2-1): EPEVTQTPSHQVTQMGQEVILRCVPISNHLYFYWYRQILGQKVEFLVSFYNNEISEKSEIFDDQFSVERPDGSNFTLKIRSTKLEDSAMYFCAGEREGPVNEQFFGPGTRLTVL.

V is TRBV2 and J is TRBJ1-2, with D possibly matching TRBD1 (6 bases). Germline values: CDR1 SNHLY, CDR2 FYNNEI. This CDR3 spans 16 amino acids. Between the trimmed V and J ends, which lost 6 bases and 5 bases, there was a span of 22 bases. CDR3 coding DNA: TGTGCCAGCAGCAGAGAGGGGGTTGTACTAGGGTATGGCTACACCTTC. Amino acids: CASSREGVVLGYGYTF.

The table lists this clonotype with many counts. CDR3 sequence: CASSYGAGVHSPLHF. The CDR3 nucleotides are TGTGCCAGCAGTTACGGCGCAGGGGTGCATTCACCCCTCCACTTT. The chain is built from TRBV6-5 and TRBJ1-6; D is possibly TRBD1 (6 bases). This CDR3 comprises 15 residues. Trimming took 2 bases from V and 8 from J, leaving 13 bases between them. The V gene's germline CDR1 is MNHEY and CDR2 SVGAGI.

Ten or more counts support this clonotype. J is TRBJ2-5 and V is TRBV9, with 8 positions matching TRBD1. Germline CDR1 reads SGDLS; CDR2 reads YYNGEE. With 3 bases clipped from V and 4 bases from J, the junction kept 8 bases outside the gene matches. The CDR3 is 15 residues long. CDR3 nucleotide sequence: TGTGCCAGCAGCGCAACGACAGGGGAAGGAGAGACCCAGTACTTC. It yields the protein CASSATTGEGETQYF. Combining the CDR3 with reference TRBV9 and TRBJ2-5 gives the whole variable domain DSGVTQTPKHLITATGQRVTLRCSPRSGDLSVYWYQQSLDQGLQFLIQYYNGEERAKGNILERFSAQQFPDLHSELNLSSLELGDSALYFCASSATTGEGETQYFGPGTRLLVL.

This clonotype has at least ten counts. This chain uses TRBV5-1 with TRBJ2-5; D not certain. The germline CDR1 and CDR2 sequences are SGHRS and YFSETQ. The CDR3 has 13 residues. V lost 1 base, J lost 2 bases, and 6 bases lay in between. The DNA of the CDR3 is TGCGCCAGCAGCTTGAGGCAGCAAGAGACCCAGTACTTC. The encoded protein is CASSLRQQETQYF.

This clonotype was recorded many times. The chain is built from TRBV24-1 and TRBJ1-5; the D gene is possibly TRBD1 (6 bases). The germline gives CDR1 KGHDR, CDR2 SFDVKD. V gave up 4 bases and J gave up 4 bases, with 10 bases separating them. This CDR3 has 14 residues. The CDR3 DNA reads TGTGCCACCAGTGACGAGGGGGTAAATCAGCCCCAGCATTTT. Its translation: CATSDEGVNQPQHF.

In its sample, this clonotype was seen many times. The chain recombines TRBV12-5 with TRBJ2-7, with 12 positions matching TRBD2. CDR1 is LGHNT and CDR2 is FRNRAP in the germline V gene. This CDR3 has 14 amino acids. V shed 7 bases, J shed 4 bases, and the junction held 5 bases outside the gene matches. CDR3 region: CASAGLAGIYEQYF. CDR3 nucleotides: TGTGCTAGTGCCGGACTAGCGGGGATATACGAGCAGTACTTC.

This clonotype was picked up many times. The CDR3: CASTKEGGSYEQYF. The CDR3 region has the DNA TGTGCCAGCACCAAGGAGGGGGGCTCCTACGAGCAGTACTTC. The V and J genes are TRBV2 and TRBJ2-7; D is possibly TRBD1 or TRBD2 (6 bases each). CDR3 size: 14 residues. CDR1 and CDR2 from the germline V gene are SNHLY and FYNNEI. Trimming pared 7 bases from V and 0 bases from J, leaving 13 bases between.

This clonotype was observed a single time. The V and J genes are TRBV7-9 and TRBJ2-3, with TRBD2 matching over 7 bases. Germline V gives CDR1 SEHNR, CDR2 FQNEAQ (reference sequence). This CDR3 spans 14 amino acids. The trim removed 5 bases at V and 5 bases at J, leaving 7 bases unmatched. This chain's CDR3 is CASSGSRGRDTQYF. The CDR3, as DNA: TGTGCCAGCAGCGGGTCGCGGGGGAGAGATACGCAGTATTTT.

This clonotype was recorded at least ten times. The chain has TRBV2 and TRBJ2-1; 11 bases agree with TRBD2. Germline lookup yields CDR1 SNHLY and CDR2 FYNNEI. Trimming at V came to 8 bases and at J to 3 bases, leaving 6 bases not matched to a gene. The CDR3 runs 15 residues. The CDR3 nucleotides are TGTGCCAGCTCGACGGGACTAGCGGTCTACAATGAGCAGTTCTTC. Its translation is CASSTGLAVYNEQFF.

This clonotype was observed at least ten times. The chain recombines TRBV11-2 with TRBJ1-1; no reliable D call. The CDR3 sequence is 14 residues long. Germline CDR1 reads SGHAT; CDR2 reads FQNNGV. V was cut by 1 base and J by 0 bases, with 6 bases left in between. The CDR3, as DNA: TGTGCCAGCAGCTTAGCTTCTCTGAACACTGAAGCTTTCTTT. Translated, it gives CASSLASLNTEAFF.

This clonotype turned up a few times. J is TRBJ2-4 and V is TRBV18, with a tentative D call TRBD2 (5 bases). Germline assignment: CDR1 KGHSH and CDR2 LQKENI. There are 13 residues in the CDR3. The V end was cut by 3 bases, the J end by 8 bases, with 11 bases between. The CDR3 bases are TGTGCCAGCTCACCTGACTTGGAGGACATTCAGTACTTC. Its translation is CASSPDLEDIQYF.

This clonotype was detected many times. The chain couples TRBV2 to TRBJ2-1; a weak D match, TRBD1 (5 bases). Germline CDR1 SNHLY, CDR2 FYNNEI. The CDR3 has 13 amino acids. V lost 5 bases and J 7 bases, leaving 12 bases between the germline ends. This CDR3 reads CASSKKDINEQFF. Here the CDR3 DNA reads TGTGCCAGCAGTAAAAAGGACATAAATGAGCAGTTCTTC.

Worth noting for this clonotype: This likely reflects a read error, since a far larger clone is one base away. No conserved phenylalanine or tryptophan is present at the end of the CDR3, so a read error is the likely explanation. The chain uses TRBV3-1 and TRBJ2-1, with D perhaps given as TRBD1 or TRBD2 (5 bases each). With 4 bases removed from V and 8 bases from J, the gap between germline ends came to 15 bases. CDR3 length: 14 amino acids. Germline-derived CDR1 and CDR2 are LGHDT and YNNKEL (reference sequence). DNA for the CDR3: TGTGCCAGCAGCCCTGGATCAGGGAGCGATGAGCAGTTCGTC. Its translation: CASSPGSGSDEQFV.

This clonotype has at least ten counts. The genes are TRBV12-3 or TRBV12-4 and TRBJ1-4; maybe TRBD1 (5 bases). The CDR3 is 18 residues long. The V gene lost 1 base and the J gene lost 0 bases, with 15 bases spanning the gap. The DNA of the CDR3 is TGTGCCAGCAGTTTAGATCACCGGGGCGCCGCAACTAATGAAAAACTGTTTTTT. Translation: CASSLDHRGAATNEKLFF.

To note about this clonotype: A single base separates this from a much larger clone, so it may be a read error. This sequence joins TRBV6-1 and TRBJ2-7; TRBD1 agrees at 9 bases. The germline gives CDR1 MNHNS, CDR2 SASEGT. CDR3 length: 12 amino acids. The DNA for the CDR3 is TGCGCCAGCAGTGACAGGGGGGATGAGCAGTACTTC. Translated: CASSDRGDEQYF.

There are many counts of this clonotype. The chain uses TRBV6-1 and TRBJ1-5; 8 bases are shared with TRBD1. Germline V gene lookup returns CDR1 MNHNS and CDR2 SASEGT. V lost 5 bases, J lost 7 bases, and 10 bases stayed unmatched. The CDR3 sequence is 15 residues long. The CDR3 reads CASSIGTGYNQPQHF. CDR3 in DNA: TGTGCCAGCAGTATCGGGACAGGCTACAACCAGCCCCAGCATTTT.

This clonotype was counted only a few times. The chain carries TRBV6-1 and TRBJ2-5; D gene uncertain. Per the germline V gene, CDR1 is MNHNS and CDR2 is SASEGT. Trimming pared 0 bases from V and 3 bases from J, leaving 14 bases between. The CDR3 has 16 amino acids. The CDR3 DNA is TGTGCCAGCAGTGAAGCCAAGCCGGATCGGGAAGAGACCCAGTACTTC. As protein: CASSEAKPDREETQYF.

This clonotype has at least ten counts. This chain uses TRBV15 with TRBJ2-7; perhaps TRBD1 as D (6 bases). CDR3 length: 15 amino acids. CDR1 and CDR2 (germline): LNHNV, YYDKDF (reference sequence). The germline V and J ends were trimmed by 0 bases and 3 bases, with 12 bases remaining between them. The CDR3 DNA sequence: TGTGCCACCAGCAGAGATAGGGGGAAGGGCTACGAGCAGTACTTC. Translated: CATSRDRGKGYEQYF.

This clonotype occurred many times. The chain carries TRBV3-1 and TRBJ1-5, with D perhaps matching TRBD1 (5 bases). V was shortened by 6 bases and J by 3 bases, with 12 bases between the two germline ends. This CDR3 spans 14 amino acids. Looked up from germline, CDR1 is LGHDT and CDR2 is YNNKEL (reference sequence). The CDR3, as DNA: TGTGCCAGCAGTCAGTCCGGGACCAATCAGCCCCAGCATTTT. Amino acids: CASSQSGTNQPQHF.

Ten or more counts support this clonotype. The V and J genes are TRBV7-8 and TRBJ2-7; TRBD2 might be the D (7 bases). V was pared by 1 base and J by 4 bases, with 17 bases between. Germline CDR1 reads SGHVS; CDR2 reads FQNEAQ. This CDR3 region has 16 residues. DNA for the CDR3: TGTGCCAGCAGCTTAGGGGGGGGGGGGCGAGGATACGAGCAGTACTTC. Residues: CASSLGGGGRGYEQYF.